The 25 T cell receptor beta chains below all came from one sample that was sequenced in a study of OX40 agonist ivuxolimab in advanced cancers. Sequencing was performed with immunoSEQ multiplex PCR; in TCRdb, only in-frame clones are kept and a portion is missing. The table has roughly 72,000 clones, roughly 80% seen once. The sample was CD4+ or CD8+ T cells sorted from blood, taken in a trial of the OX40 agonist ivuxolimab. The receptors come from an adult with an advanced solid tumor such as melanoma, head and neck, liver or kidney cancer.

This chain links TRBV6-5 with TRBJ2-4, with TRBD1 as a possible D gene (6 bases). Germline CDR1 reads MNHEY; CDR2 reads SVGAGI. Trimming shortened V by 2 bases and J by 8 bases, and 16 bases separated the two germline ends. The CDR3 contains 15 residues. The CDR3 reads CASSYGDRPRDIQYF. CDR3 bases: TGTGCCAGCAGTTACGGCGACAGGCCAAGGGACATTCAGTACTTC.

The chain couples TRBV5-1 to TRBJ2-1; 13 positions match TRBD2. V gave up 0 bases and J gave up 4 bases; unmatched junction bases: 1. This CDR3 region has 16 residues. Germline CDR1 SGHRS, CDR2 YFSETQ. The CDR3 loop reads CASSLGTSGSYNEQFF. The CDR3, as DNA: TGCGCCAGCAGCTTGGGGACTAGCGGGAGTTACAATGAGCAGTTCTTC.

This chain links TRBV4-2 with TRBJ2-7, with D perhaps matching TRBD2 (5 bases). This CDR3 is 14 amino acids long. Germline V gene sequence: CDR1 LGHNA, CDR2 YNFKEQ. V lost 5 bases and J 0 bases, leaving 11 bases between the germline ends. CDR3 amino acids: CASSLFGSSYEQYF. CDR3 DNA sequence: TGTGCCAGCAGCTTATTTGGGAGCTCCTACGAGCAGTACTTC.

This sequence joins TRBV18 and TRBJ1-1, with D possibly being TRBD1 (6 bases). Trimming shortened V by 4 bases and J by 5 bases, and 11 bases separated the two germline ends. The CDR3 loop spans 13 amino acids. Per germline, CDR1 KGHSH and CDR2 LQKENI. The CDR3 here is CASSREGVTEAFF. The CDR3, as DNA: TGTGCCAGCTCACGGGAGGGGGTAACTGAAGCTTTCTTT.

A single count supports this clone. The chain has TRBV2 and TRBJ2-7; D not resolved. Germline V gene lookup returns CDR1 SNHLY and CDR2 FYNNEI. The CDR3 totals 13 residues. Deletions cut 6 bases from V and 9 bases from J, with 18 bases between. CDR3: CASRRTDRIGQYF. The CDR3, as DNA: TGTGCCAGCAGGCGGACGGACCGGATTGGGCAGTACTTC.

V and J are TRBV7-9 and TRBJ1-4; D is perhaps TRBD1 (6 bases). From germline, CDR1 is SEHNR and CDR2 FQNEAQ (reference sequence). V was clipped by 5 bases and J by 8 bases, with 12 bases between them. The CDR3 contains 13 residues. Here the CDR3 DNA reads TGTGCCAGCAGCCTCGGGGGCCGGGAAAAACTGTTTTTT. Translated: CASSLGGREKLFF. The whole variable domain, remainder taken from reference TRBV7-9 and TRBJ1-4, is DTGVSQNPRHKITKRGQNVTFRCDPISEHNRLYWYRQTLGQGPEFLTYFQNEAQLEKSRLLSDRFSAERPKGSFSTLEIQRTEQGDSAMYLCASSLGGREKLFFGSGTQLSVL.

CDR3 residues: CASSQEPWADTQYF. DNA for the CDR3: TGTGCCAGCAGCCAAGAACCCTGGGCAGATACGCAGTATTTT. This chain links TRBV14 with TRBJ2-3; D gene uncertain. The V gene lost 0 bases and the J gene lost 4 bases, with 8 bases spanning the gap. The CDR3 has 14 residues. CDR1 is SGHDN, CDR2 FVKESK, per germline.

The chain is built from TRBV19 and TRBJ2-1; the D is unclear. Germline V gene sequence: CDR1 LNHDA, CDR2 SQIVND (reference sequence). CDR3 size: 13 residues. Trimming removed 3 bases at V and 4 bases at J, with 7 bases between. The CDR3 loop reads CASSIQLYNEQFF. DNA for the CDR3: TGTGCCAGTAGTATTCAACTGTACAATGAGCAGTTCTTC. Together with reference TRBV19 and TRBJ2-1, the CDR3 gives the full variable domain: DGGITQSPKYLFRKEGQNVTLSCEQNLNHDAMYWYRQDPGQGLRLIYYSQIVNDFQKGDIAEGYSVSREKKESFPLTVTSAQKNPTAFYLCASSIQLYNEQFFGPGTRLTVL.

V and J are TRBV29-1 and TRBJ1-3; D not certain. Germline-derived CDR1 and CDR2 are SQVTM and ANQGSEA. Trimming removed 0 bases from V and 7 bases from J, with 7 bases in between. The CDR3 extends over 12 amino acids. The CDR3 sequence is CSVEDTSNTIYF. The CDR3 bases are TGCAGCGTTGAAGACACTTCTAACACCATATATTTT.

The genes are TRBV20-1 and TRBJ1-1; unclear D gene. V dropped 6 bases and J dropped 7 bases, with 12 bases sitting between them. This CDR3 contains 11 residues. Germline V gene sequence: CDR1 DFQATT, CDR2 SNEGSKA (reference sequence). CDR3: CSAREGFEAFF. CDR3 DNA sequence: TGCAGTGCAAGGGAGGGATTTGAAGCTTTCTTT.

The rearrangement links TRBV2 to TRBJ2-1, with 8 positions matching TRBD2. In germline, CDR1 is SNHLY, CDR2 FYNNEI. V shed 7 bases and J 7 bases; nucleotides not matched to a gene: 6. This CDR3 is built from 13 residues. Written as DNA, the CDR3 is TGTGCCAGCACCTTCCTAGCGGGTAATGAGCAGTTCTTC. Its protein is CASTFLAGNEQFF.

This chain links TRBV9 with TRBJ1-4; tentatively, D is TRBD1 (6 bases). Looked up from germline, CDR1 is SGDLS and CDR2 is YYNGEE. V was cut by 0 bases and J by 7 bases, with 13 bases left in between. The CDR3 contains 15 residues. The CDR3 loop reads CASSVGTGQGEKLFF. CDR3 nucleotide sequence: TGTGCCAGCAGCGTAGGAACAGGGCAGGGTGAAAAACTGTTTTTT.

The chain employs TRBV7-9 and TRBJ2-5; a possible D gene is TRBD1 (5 bases). Per germline, CDR1 SEHNR and CDR2 FQNEAQ (reference sequence). This CDR3 is 14 amino acids long. The V end was cut by 2 bases, the J end by 1 base, with 8 bases between. CDR3 sequence reads: CASSLTQGQETQYF. DNA of the CDR3: TGTGCCAGCAGCTTAACTCAGGGCCAAGAGACCCAGTACTTC.

The V and J genes are TRBV5-5 and TRBJ1-2; D gene unclear. Trimming cost V 7 bases and J 2 bases, with 15 bases left between them. Per germline, CDR1 SGHKS and CDR2 YYEKEE (reference sequence). The CDR3 is 14 residues long. CDR3 in amino acids: CASLLGPGNYGYTF. The CDR3 bases are TGTGCCAGCCTACTAGGTCCGGGGAACTATGGCTACACCTTC.

The rearrangement links TRBV5-1 to TRBJ1-6; 10 bases align to TRBD1. Germline V gives CDR1 SGHRS, CDR2 YFSETQ. The trim removed 3 bases at V and 9 bases at J, leaving 6 bases unmatched. The CDR3 spans 15 residues. The CDR3: CASSSETGGVSPLHF. The CDR3 region has the DNA TGCGCCAGCAGCTCCGAGACAGGGGGCGTTTCACCCCTCCACTTT.

J is TRBJ1-1 and V is TRBV6-5; D gene unclear. With 2 bases removed from V and 0 bases from J, the gap between germline ends came to 10 bases. The CDR3 runs to 15 residues. Germline CDR1 is MNHEY and CDR2 is SVGAGI. CDR3 amino acids: CASSYAGPMNTEAFF. The CDR3 DNA reads TGTGCCAGCAGTTACGCCGGGCCTATGAACACTGAAGCTTTCTTT.

This clone is termed medium-sized. The V and J genes are TRBV7-9 and TRBJ1-2; D uncertain. The CDR3 contains 17 residues. Germline CDR1 reads SEHNR; CDR2 reads FQNEAQ (reference sequence). V lost 1 base to trimming and J lost 6 bases, with 21 bases between them. The CDR3 DNA reads as TGTGCCAGCAGCTTAGGGGGTTTGGGAGTCGCAGTAGATGGCTACACCTTC. The encoded protein is CASSLGGLGVAVDGYTF.

The rearrangement links TRBV2 to TRBJ2-7; 7 bases line up with TRBD1. Germline trimming cut 5 bases from V and 13 bases from J; bases unmatched to any gene: 14. CDR3 length: 13 residues. In germline, CDR1 is SNHLY, CDR2 FYNNEI. The CDR3 DNA follows: TGTGCCAGCAGTATTCTAGGGACAGACAAATATTACTTC. Its translation is CASSILGTDKYYF.

The J gene is TRBJ2-7, the V gene TRBV7-9, with 7 bases lining up with TRBD1. The germline gives CDR1 SEHNR, CDR2 FQNEAQ (reference sequence). Germline trimming cut 1 base from V and 2 bases from J; bases unmatched to any gene: 5. The CDR3 runs to 15 residues. In nucleotides, the CDR3 is TGTGCCAGCAGCTTAGAACGGGACAGACCCTACGAGCAGTACTTC. Protein product: CASSLERDRPYEQYF.

The chain employs TRBV30 and TRBJ2-1, with unresolved D. Trimming removed 0 bases from V and 5 bases from J, with 2 bases in between. Germline assignment: CDR1 GTSNPN and CDR2 SVGIG (reference sequence). The CDR3 runs 11 residues. For the CDR3, the DNA is TGTGCCTGGAGTGTAAACAATGAGCAGTTCTTC. It translates to CAWSVNNEQFF.

This chain connects TRBV7-2 to TRBJ2-7, with 8 bases fitting TRBD2. The CDR3 consists of 15 residues. Trimming cost V 1 base and J 2 bases; bases outside gene matches: 4. In germline, CDR1 is SGHTA, CDR2 FQGNSA. The CDR3 protein is CASSLELAVAYEQYF. Here the CDR3 DNA reads TGTGCCAGCAGCTTAGAACTAGCGGTCGCCTACGAGCAGTACTTC.

The chain couples TRBV18 to TRBJ2-3; weak D call: TRBD2 (6 bases). Trimming removed 10 bases from V and 0 bases from J, with 8 bases in between. This CDR3 spans 12 amino acids. Germline V gene sequence: CDR1 KGHSH, CDR2 LQKENI. CDR3 sequence reads: CATGTSTDTQYF. Written as DNA, the CDR3 is TGTGCCACCGGGACTAGCACAGATACGCAGTATTTT.

This CDR3 is CASSPTTRGTYEQYF. In nucleotides, the CDR3 is TGTGCCAGCAGCCCGACGACTAGGGGGACCTACGAGCAGTACTTC. V and J are TRBV2 and TRBJ2-7; perhaps D is TRBD1 or TRBD2 (6 bases each). The V end was cut by 6 bases, the J end by 2 bases, with 17 bases between. The CDR3 covers 15 residues. The germline V gene has CDR1 SNHLY and CDR2 FYNNEI.

V gene TRBV9 combines with J gene TRBJ1-4, with D unresolved. The V and J ends lost 4 bases and 5 bases respectively, with 6 bases between them. The germline gives CDR1 SGDLS, CDR2 YYNGEE. The CDR3 sequence is 12 residues long. The CDR3 loop reads CASSRTNEKLFF. Written as DNA, the CDR3 is TGTGCCAGCAGCCGGACGAATGAAAAACTGTTTTTT.

The chain recombines TRBV5-1 with TRBJ1-2, with 9 bases aligning to TRBD1. CDR1 and CDR2 from the germline V gene are SGHRS and YFSETQ. V shed 4 bases and J 2 bases; nucleotides not matched to a gene: 3. This CDR3 region has 14 residues. The CDR3 sequence: CASSLTGGNYGYTF. The CDR3 bases are TGCGCCAGCAGCCTTACAGGGGGCAACTATGGCTACACCTTC.